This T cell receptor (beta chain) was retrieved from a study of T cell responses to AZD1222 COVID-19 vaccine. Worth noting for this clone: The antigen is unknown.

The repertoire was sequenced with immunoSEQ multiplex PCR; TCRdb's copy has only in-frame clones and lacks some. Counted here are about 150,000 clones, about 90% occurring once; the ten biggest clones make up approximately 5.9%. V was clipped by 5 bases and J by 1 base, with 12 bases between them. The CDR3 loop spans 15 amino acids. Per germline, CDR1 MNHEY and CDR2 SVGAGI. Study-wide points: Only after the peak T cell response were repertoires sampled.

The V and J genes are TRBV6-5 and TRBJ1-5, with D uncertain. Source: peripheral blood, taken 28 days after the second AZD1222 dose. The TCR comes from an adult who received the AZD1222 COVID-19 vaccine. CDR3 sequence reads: CASSPGKRSNQPQHF. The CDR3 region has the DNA TGTGCCAGCAGTCCCGGGAAGCGGAGCAATCAGCCCCAGCATTTT.